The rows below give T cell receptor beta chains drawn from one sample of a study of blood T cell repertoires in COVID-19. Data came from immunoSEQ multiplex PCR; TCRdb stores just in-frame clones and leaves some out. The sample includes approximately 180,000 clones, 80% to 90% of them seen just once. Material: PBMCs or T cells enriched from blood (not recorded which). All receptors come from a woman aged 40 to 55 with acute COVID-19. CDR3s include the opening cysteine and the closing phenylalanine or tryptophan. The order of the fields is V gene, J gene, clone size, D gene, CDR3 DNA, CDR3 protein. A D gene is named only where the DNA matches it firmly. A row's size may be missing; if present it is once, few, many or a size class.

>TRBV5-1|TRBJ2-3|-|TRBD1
TGCGCCAGCAGCTTAGACAGGGCCCCCACAGATACGCAGTATTTT
CASSLDRAPTDTQYF
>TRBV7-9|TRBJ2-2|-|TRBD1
TGTGCCAGCAGGGCAAGGGACAGTCGGCCCGGGGAGCTGTTTTTT
CASRARDSRPGELFF
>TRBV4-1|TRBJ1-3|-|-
TGCGCCAGCAGCCAAGATGGGCAGGGCTCTGGAAACACCATATATTTT
CASSQDGQGSGNTIYF
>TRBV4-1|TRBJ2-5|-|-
TGCGCCAGCAGCCACACAGGAGAGACCCAGTACTTC
CASSHTGETQYF
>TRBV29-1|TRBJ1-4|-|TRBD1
TGCAGCGTACGGACAGGGGAGAATGAAAAACTGTTTTTT
CSVRTGENEKLFF
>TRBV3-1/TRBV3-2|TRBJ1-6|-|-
TGTGCCAGCAGCCAACCAACAGGGTTCTCCTATAATTCACCCCTCCACTTT
CASSQPTGFSYNSPLHF
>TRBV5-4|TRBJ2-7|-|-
TGTGCCAGCAGCTTGGAAAGGGGGGGGCAGGGGAACGAGCAGTACTTC
CASSLERGGQGNEQYF
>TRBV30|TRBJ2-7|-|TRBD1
TGTGCCTGGAGCCCCTCCGGGGGACAGGGCGTCTACGAGCAGTACTTC
CAWSPSGGQGVYEQYF
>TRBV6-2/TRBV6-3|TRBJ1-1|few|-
TGTGCCAGCAGCGGCAGGGCCGCCGTGCGGACTGAAGCTTTCTTT
CASSGRAAVRTEAFF
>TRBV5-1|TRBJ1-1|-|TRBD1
TGCGCCAGCAAGGGGACAGGGAACACTGAAGCTTTCTTT
CASKGTGNTEAFF
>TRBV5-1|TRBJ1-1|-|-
TGCGCCAGCAGCTTGGCGGCAAGTACTATGAACACTGAAGCTTTCTTT
CASSLAASTMNTEAFF
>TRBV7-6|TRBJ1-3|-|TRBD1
TGTGCCAGCAGCTATGGGACAGGGGCTGGAAACACCATATATTTT
CASSYGTGAGNTIYF
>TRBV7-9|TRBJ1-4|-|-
TGTGCCAGCAGACAGGGAGTGGGTAATGAAAAACTGTTTTTT
CASRQGVGNEKLFF
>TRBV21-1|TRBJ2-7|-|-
TGTGCCAGCAGCAGCTACAGGCTCCCCTCCTTGGTAGAGCAGTACTTC
CASSSYRLPSLVEQYF
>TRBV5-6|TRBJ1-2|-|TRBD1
TGTTCCAGCAGCTTGAGAGTGACAGGGAACTATGGCTACACCTTC
CSSSLRVTGNYGYTF
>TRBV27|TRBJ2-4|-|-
TGTGCCAGCAGTTTATCGACGGGGGCCAAAAACATTCAGTACTTC
CASSLSTGAKNIQYF
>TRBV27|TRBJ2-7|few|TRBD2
TGTGCCAGCAGTTTAGGCGGGGGGCCTAACGAGCAGTACTTC
CASSLGGGPNEQYF
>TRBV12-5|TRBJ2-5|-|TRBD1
TGTGCTAGTGGTTCGTCCGGGACAGGGGGCGCGGAGACCCAGTACTTC
CASGSSGTGGAETQYF
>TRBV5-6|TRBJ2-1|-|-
TGTGCCAGCAGAGAGAATATGGCTAGGGGCTACAATGAGCAGTTCTTC
CASRENMARGYNEQFF
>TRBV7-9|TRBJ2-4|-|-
TGTGCCAGCAGCCAGTCTAGGCTAGCCAAAAACATTCAGTACTTC
CASSQSRLAKNIQYF
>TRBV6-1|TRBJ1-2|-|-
TGTGCCAGCAGTGAAGAGCAGGGCGATGGCTACACCTTC
CASSEEQGDGYTF
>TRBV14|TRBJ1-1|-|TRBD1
TGTGCCAGCAGCCGGCGGACAGGGTTCTCTGAAGCTTTCTTT
CASSRRTGFSEAFF
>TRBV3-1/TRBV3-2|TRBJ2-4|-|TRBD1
TGTGCCAGCAGCCAAGGGACAGGAAACATTCAGTACTTC
CASSQGTGNIQYF
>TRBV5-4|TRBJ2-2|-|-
TGTGCCAGCAGCCGCGGACAGAACACCGGGGAGCTGTTTTTT
CASSRGQNTGELFF
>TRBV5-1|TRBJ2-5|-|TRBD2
TGCGCCAGCAGCTCTGGGACTAGCGGGGGGGAAGAGACCCAGTACTTC
CASSSGTSGGEETQYF
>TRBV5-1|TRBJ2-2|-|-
TGCGCCAGCAGCTTGGCCAGGGCGGACACCGGGGAGCTGTTTTTT
CASSLARADTGELFF
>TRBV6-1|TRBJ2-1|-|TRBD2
TGTGCCAGCAGTGAGACTAGCGGTGCCTACAATGAGCAGTTCTTC
CASSETSGAYNEQFF